A selection of T cell receptor beta chains follows, all from one sample in a study of shared clonotypes between healthy human individuals. Libraries were prepared by immunoSEQ multiplex PCR; TCRdb keeps only in-frame clonotypes and omits some of them. This sample has about 980,000 clones; approximately 80% occur once, and the top ten carry about 1.5%. The sequencing input was memory CD4+ T cells sorted from blood. Source of these receptors: a man aged 18 to 29 in good health. Each CDR3 is given with its conserved first and last residue. The D gene is left open where the match is weak. Size is omitted from some rows. Given values are once, few, many or a class for expanded clones.

d_call,v_call,j_call,clone_size,cdr3_length,cdr3_nt,cdr3_aa
-,TRBV27,TRBJ1-3,-,19,TGTGCCAGCAGTTTAGGTGTTGGAGGAGTCGTAGTTTCTGGAAACACCATATATTTT,CASSLGVGGVVVSGNTIYF
-,TRBV6-5,TRBJ2-7,-,13,TGTGCCAGCAAGGCAACAGGGTTGTACGAGCAGTACTTC,CASKATGLYEQYF
TRBD2,TRBV30,TRBJ2-1,-,12,TGTGCCTGGAGAAGCGGACTAGCGGAACAGTTCTTC,CAWRSGLAEQFF
TRBD2,TRBV9,TRBJ2-1,many,16,TGTGCCAGCAGCCCTAGGACTAGCGGGGGGGCCTCGGAGCAGTTCTTC,CASSPRTSGGASEQFF
-,TRBV6-6,TRBJ1-1,-,14,TGTGCCAGCAGCCGCCCCGGGGGAATCGCTGAAGCTTTCTTT,CASSRPGGIAEAFF
-,TRBV15,TRBJ2-3,few,19,TGTGCCACCAGCAGAGATCCCCCCTTACGAGGGGCCCGCACAGATACGCAGTATTTT,CATSRDPPLRGARTDTQYF
TRBD2,TRBV10-3,TRBJ2-7,-,12,TGTGCCATCAGCGGGGGGTTGGCCGAGCAGTACTTC,CAISGGLAEQYF
TRBD1,TRBV29-1,TRBJ2-7,-,12,TGCAGCGCGGGACAGGGTGGGGACGAGCAGTACTTC,CSAGQGGDEQYF
-,TRBV6-4,TRBJ1-2,-,13,TGTGCCAGCAGTGACTCAGGGGTTCGTGGCTACACCTTC,CASSDSGVRGYTF
-,TRBV6-1,TRBJ1-2,-,13,TGTGCCAGCAGAGAGGGAGCCATCTATGGCTACACCTTC,CASREGAIYGYTF
TRBD1,TRBV4-2,TRBJ1-1,-,14,TGTGCCAGCAGTACAACAGGGGGCCGGACTGAAGCTTTCTTT,CASSTTGGRTEAFF
-,TRBV5-1,TRBJ1-4,-,14,TGCGCCAGCAGCCCGGGGGGGGCTAATGAAAAACTGTTTTTT,CASSPGGANEKLFF
-,TRBV19,TRBJ2-7,once,14,TGTGCCAGTAGTGGTAGGGGCCTATCCTACGAGCAGTACTTC,CASSGRGLSYEQYF
-,TRBV2,TRBJ2-5,-,13,TGTGCCAGCAGTGACGGGGGAAAAGAGACCCAGTACTTC,CASSDGGKETQYF
-,TRBV5-4,TRBJ2-7,-,14,TGTGCCAGCAGCTTTGGAGACAGAAGGAACGAGCAGTACTTC,CASSFGDRRNEQYF
-,TRBV6-6,TRBJ2-7,-,11,TGTGCCAGCAGTAGGACGTACGAGCAGTACTTC,CASSRTYEQYF
-,TRBV19,TRBJ1-3,-,15,TGTGCCAGTAAAAGATCGCGATCTCATGGAAACACCATATATTTT,CASKRSRSHGNTIYF
TRBD2,TRBV4-1,TRBJ2-1,-,16,TGCGCCAGCAGCCAAATAGCTACTAGCGGGAGTTATGAGCAGTTCTTC,CASSQIATSGSYEQFF
TRBD2,TRBV7-2,TRBJ2-1,-,16,TGTGCCAGCAGCTTCTCGCTAGCGGGAACACACAATGAGCAGTTCTTC,CASSFSLAGTHNEQFF
-,TRBV7-2,TRBJ2-3,-,14,TGTGCCAGCAGCTTAATCGGTCCCACAGATACGCAGTATTTT,CASSLIGPTDTQYF
-,TRBV7-9,TRBJ1-5,-,13,TGTGCCAGCAGCCGGGACCCTTCAGGGCCCCAGCATTTT,CASSRDPSGPQHF
-,TRBV7-9,TRBJ2-5,few,12,TGTGCCAGCAAGTCGAGGATTTTCGTGCGGTACTTC,CASKSRIFVRYF